These T cell receptor beta chains were read from a single sample in a study of blood T cells in healthy people across ages. From the 5' RACE reads, TCRdb called clonotypes with MiXCR, one entry per CDR3 protein. Altogether about 1,400,000 distinct CDR3 sequences are present, 42% being singletons, with the ten largest covering less than 8%. The sequenced sample consisted of blood. The receptors were sampled from a woman aged 18-35 years in good health. The CDR3 runs from the conserved cysteine through the conserved F or W.

TRBV3-1,CASSHRLAPTGDTQYF
TRBV4-1,CASSQVGSSGSTISYEQYF
TRBV21-1,CASSNQVFCNQPQHF
TRBV20-1,CSARIAGSRRDTQYF
TRBV20-1,CSARVGGYEQFF
TRBV3-1,CASSQEPYEQYF
TRBV20-1,CSAREGSCGQYF
TRBV5-1,CASSLGTQSYEQYF
TRBV6-5,CASSSGGGMNTEAFF
TRBV3-1,CASSPGPPGTQYF
TRBV5-1,CASSFYPQDGTYNEQFF
TRBV12-3/TRBV12-4,CASCTSGRADTQYF
TRBV6-2/TRBV6-3,CASSYAQGGFGYTF
TRBV6-5,CASTKTRVEAFF
TRBV27,CASRKDSSRSGANVLTF
TRBV21-1,CASSKPGGQNTEAFF
TRBV6-5,CASSRDPADTQYF
TRBV6-4,CASSPGRDTKNIQYF
TRBV18,CASSLPGQDGTYEQYF
TRBV5-1,CASSLNVQGGGGYTF
TRBV2,CGSRLMNTEAFF
TRBV29-1,CSIRGRGTDTQYF
TRBV18,CASSPLPGQGTYEQYF
TRBV7-8,CASSPRQGSFDEQYF
TRBV5-5,CASRPGQGAPGSGYTF
TRBV12-3/TRBV12-4,CASSFHPDWGNEQFF
TRBV7-2,CASRTQAGANVLTF
TRBV10-3,CAISERTIAGNTGELFF
TRBV29-1,CSVGVGVGEKLFF
TRBV29-1,CSANIQGYEQYF
TRBV11-2,CASSRGGGVNNEQFF
TRBV20-1,CSARNLANNEQFF
TRBV18,CASAPIGPETQYF
TRBV27,CASSSQNSYNEQFF
TRBV7-2,CASSLVLTDQQYF
TRBV6-1,CASSENLRTDTQYF
TRBV20-1,CSAPKSGNTGELFF
TRBV20-1,CSAILQGTNYGYTF
TRBV20-1,CSASPLAVARTDTQYF
TRBV9,CASSASRGSIGELFF
TRBV10-3,CAIERDLPSGANVLTF
TRBV5-4,CASSLDRGKRGWQYF
TRBV3-1,CASSQYSYGYTF